The next 27 T cell receptor beta chains were all read from a single sample in a study of blood T cell repertoires in COVID-19. Profiling relied on immunoSEQ multiplex PCR, and the TCRdb table lists in-frame clones only, not all of them. The sample holds approximately 530,000 clones; roughly nine tenths are singletons and the top ten take roughly 8%. Specimen: peripheral blood. These receptors came from a woman aged 50 to 60 with COVID-19, enrolled during active disease.

This clone occurred a few times. The chain recombines TRBV19 with TRBJ1-1; TRBD1 might be the D (5 bases). Germline V gene sequence: CDR1 LNHDA, CDR2 SQIVND (reference sequence). Trimming cost V 9 bases and J 1 base, with 9 bases left between them. This CDR3 has 12 residues. CDR3 in DNA: TGTGCCAGCGGACAATCGAACACTGAAGCTTTCTTT. Protein: CASGQSNTEAFF.

The chain joins TRBV11-2 to TRBJ2-5; D is undetermined. The germline V gene encodes CDR1 SGHAT and CDR2 FQNNGV. V was cut by 5 bases and J by 7 bases, with 14 bases left in between. This CDR3 is built from 13 residues. The CDR3 loop is CASSPPGVGTQYF. The CDR3 DNA sequence: TGTGCCAGCAGCCCCCCTGGAGTGGGGACCCAGTACTTC.

The gene calls are TRBV14 and TRBJ1-1; D gene uncertain. This CDR3 has 14 amino acids. V lost 4 bases to trimming and J lost 3 bases, with 12 bases between them. Per germline, CDR1 SGHDN and CDR2 FVKESK. CDR3 region: CASSPPGEYTEAFF. Here the CDR3 DNA reads TGTGCCAGCAGCCCCCCCGGGGAGTACACTGAAGCTTTCTTT.

Many counts were recorded for this clone. The chain has TRBV19 and TRBJ1-5; tentatively, D is TRBD1 (5 bases). Trimming stripped 7 bases from V and 6 bases from J, with 25 bases between. In germline, CDR1 is LNHDA, CDR2 SQIVND (reference sequence). This CDR3 region has 17 residues. The CDR3 spells CASISGKSGTRGQPQHF. The CDR3 DNA follows: TGTGCCAGTATTAGCGGAAAGTCCGGGACCCGGGGTCAGCCCCAGCATTTT.

V and J are TRBV24-1 and TRBJ2-1, with TRBD1 identical over 7 bases. This CDR3 has 13 amino acids. Per the germline V gene, CDR1 is KGHDR and CDR2 is SFDVKD. V shed 4 bases and J 9 bases; nucleotides not matched to a gene: 5. The CDR3 loop is CATSEETGIEQFF. CDR3 bases: TGTGCCACCAGTGAAGAGACAGGGATTGAGCAGTTCTTC.

The chain has TRBV27 and TRBJ2-2; 7 nucleotides align to TRBD1. The germline V gene has CDR1 MNHEY and CDR2 SMNVEV (reference sequence). V lost 3 bases, J lost 7 bases, and 8 bases stayed unmatched. This CDR3 has 15 amino acids. This CDR3 reads CASSFRQGNIGELFF. In nucleotides, the CDR3 is TGTGCCAGCAGTTTTAGACAGGGAAATATCGGGGAGCTGTTTTTT.

The chain employs TRBV20-1 and TRBJ2-1, with 7 bases lining up with TRBD1. With V trimmed by 6 bases and J by 10 bases, 6 bases remained unmatched. CDR3 length equals 11 residues. Germline CDR1 reads DFQATT; CDR2 reads SNEGSKA (reference sequence). The CDR3 region has the DNA TGCAGTGCCCCCAGGGGGTGGGAGCAGTTCTTC. Protein sequence: CSAPRGWEQFF.

The chain combines TRBV4-1 with TRBJ1-5, with 8 nucleotides matching TRBD1. Germline V gives CDR1 MGHRA, CDR2 YSYEKL. The V segment lost 1 base and the J segment 7 bases; nucleotides outside the gene matches: 15. The CDR3 is 18 residues long. CDR3 nucleotide sequence: TGCGCCAGCAGCCAAGGGCAGGGGGCGCAAGGATTGTTACAGCCCCAGCATTTT. Protein product: CASSQGQGAQGLLQPQHF.

CDR3 amino acids: CASSNSGQGVSFTYSNQPQHF. CDR3 DNA sequence: TGTGCCAGCAGCAACTCGGGACAGGGAGTTTCCTTTACCTATAGCAATCAGCCCCAGCATTTT. The chain has TRBV6-6 and TRBJ1-5; 9 bases are a match to TRBD1. This CDR3 is built from 21 residues. With 6 bases clipped from V and 0 bases from J, the junction kept 21 bases outside the gene matches. Germline assignment: CDR1 MNHNY and CDR2 SVGAGI (reference sequence).

This sequence joins TRBV2 and TRBJ1-2, with TRBD1 matching over 8 bases. Germline V gene data show CDR1 as SNHLY and CDR2 as FYNNEI. This CDR3 is built from 15 residues. With 6 bases clipped from V and 2 bases from J, the junction kept 8 bases outside the gene matches. The CDR3 nucleotides are TGTGCCAGCAGGGGGGTCAGGGGGCCGAACTATGGCTACACCTTC. This encodes CASRGVRGPNYGYTF.

This clone was counted only a few times. V usage is TRBV4-2 and J usage is TRBJ2-3; 8 bases line up with TRBD1. The germline V gene encodes CDR1 LGHNA and CDR2 YNFKEQ. The CDR3 spans 15 residues. Germline trimming cut 7 bases from V and 4 bases from J; bases unmatched to any gene: 10. As DNA, the CDR3 is TGTGCCAGCACCCCCAGGGGGCATGGGTCAGATACGCAGTATTTT. This encodes CASTPRGHGSDTQYF.

The chain couples TRBV6-5 to TRBJ1-6; the match to TRBD1 covers 10 bases. Looked up from germline, CDR1 is MNHEY and CDR2 is SVGAGI. The length of the CDR3 is 15 residues. V lost 6 bases and J lost 7; bases outside the gene matches: 6. The chain's CDR3 is CASRPPTGGNSPLHF. CDR3 coding DNA: TGTGCCAGCAGGCCTCCGACAGGGGGCAATTCACCCCTCCACTTT.

The chain's CDR3 is CASGFGMGTVGSYEQYF. The CDR3 coding sequence is TGTGCTAGTGGTTTCGGGATGGGTACGGTGGGTTCGTACGAGCAGTACTTC. The gene calls are TRBV12-5 and TRBJ2-7, with D possibly matching TRBD2 (5 bases). Germline V gene sequence: CDR1 LGHNT, CDR2 FRNRAP. Deletions cut 3 bases from V and 4 bases from J, with 22 bases between. This CDR3 has 17 amino acids.

This clone occurred a few times. Here the CDR3 DNA reads TGCAGTGCTAGTCGGCAGGGTTTGCAGCCCCAGCATTTT. Amino acids: CSASRQGLQPQHF. The chain employs TRBV20-1 and TRBJ1-5; D may be TRBD1 (5 bases). The germline V gene has CDR1 DFQATT and CDR2 SNEGSKA (reference sequence). The CDR3 is 13 residues long. The V gene lost 3 bases and the J gene lost 7 bases, with 13 bases spanning the gap.

The V gene is TRBV10-1, the J gene TRBJ1-1, with no clear D. Germline CDR1 is WNHNN and CDR2 is SYGVQD (reference sequence). This CDR3 has 13 amino acids. Trimming pared 6 bases from V and 6 bases from J, leaving 14 bases between. In DNA form, the CDR3 reads TGCGCCAGCAGACAGTCTTTATCTGCTGAAGCTTTCTTT. This translates into CASRQSLSAEAFF.

CDR3 in amino acids: CASSPQGARYEQYF. The CDR3 DNA reads TGTGCCAGCAGCCCCCAGGGGGCGAGGTACGAGCAGTACTTC. The chain links TRBV3-1 (or the pseudogene TRBV3-2) to TRBJ2-7; TRBD1 agrees at 8 bases. V shed 4 bases and J 4 bases; nucleotides not matched to a gene: 6. Germline CDR1 reads LGHDT; CDR2 reads YNNKEL (reference sequence). The CDR3 length is 14 residues.

The genes are TRBV28 and TRBJ2-6, with D maybe TRBD2 (6 bases). CDR1 is MDHEN, CDR2 SYDVKM, per germline. The length of the CDR3 is 16 residues. Trimming cost V 6 bases and J 0 bases, with 12 bases left between them. For the CDR3, the DNA is TGTGCCAGCAGCGGGACTTGGAGCTCTGGGGCCAACGTCCTGACTTTC. This sequence encodes CASSGTWSSGANVLTF.

This clone came up once. CDR3 sequence: CASSYSLGGGPQPQHF. In DNA form, the CDR3 reads TGTGCCAGCAGTTACTCCCTCGGCGGGGGGCCTCAGCCCCAGCATTTT. The chain joins TRBV6-6 to TRBJ1-5; possibly TRBD1 for D (6 bases). CDR3 length: 16 amino acids. The ends were cut back, 0 bases at V and 6 bases at J, with 15 bases in the middle. Germline CDR1 and CDR2: MNHNY and SVGAGI (reference sequence).

The genes are TRBV6-5 and TRBJ1-4; possible D gene TRBD1, 6 bases. CDR1 and CDR2 (germline): MNHEY, SVGAGI. V dropped 6 bases and J dropped 5 bases, with 10 bases sitting between them. The CDR3 is 13 amino acids. CDR3: CASRGRGNEKLFF. The CDR3 region has the DNA TGTGCCAGCAGGGGCAGGGGCAATGAAAAACTGTTTTTT.

The chain employs TRBV27 and TRBJ1-2; TRBD1 agrees at 8 bases. In germline, CDR1 is MNHEY, CDR2 SMNVEV (reference sequence). V was clipped by 3 bases and J by 0 bases; unmatched bases: 9. The CDR3 extends over 17 amino acids. In nucleotides, the CDR3 is TGTGCCAGCAGTTTCTTCCGGGCAGGGGGCACTAACTATGGCTACACCTTC. It specifies CASSFFRAGGTNYGYTF.

The V gene is TRBV30, the J gene TRBJ1-2; weak D call: TRBD1 (6 bases). This CDR3 comprises 12 residues. The germline V gene encodes CDR1 GTSNPN and CDR2 SVGIG (reference sequence). CDR3 region: CAGGRGGRGYTF. CDR3 DNA sequence: TGTGCTGGAGGTCGGGGGGGCAGGGGCTACACCTTC.

This sequence joins TRBV11-2 and TRBJ2-1; possibly TRBD2 for D (5 bases). The V end lost 2 bases, the J end lost 8 bases, and 19 bases lay between the germline ends. Germline CDR1 is SGHAT and CDR2 is FQNNGV. The CDR3 consists of 16 residues. The CDR3 coding sequence is TGTGCCAGCAGCTTAACAGCGTCTAGCCGGTTCGATGAGCAGTTCTTC. This encodes CASSLTASSRFDEQFF.

The CDR3 coding sequence is TGTGCCAGTAGTTCCACAGGGAGCGAGCAGTACTTC. Translated: CASSSTGSEQYF. The V gene is TRBV19, the J gene TRBJ2-7, with D tentatively TRBD1 (6 bases). Germline lookup yields CDR1 LNHDA and CDR2 SQIVND (reference sequence). The CDR3 length is 12 residues. The V end lost 5 bases, the J end lost 6 bases, and 11 bases lay between the germline ends.

The rearrangement uses TRBV5-5 and TRBJ2-1, with 11 bases fitting TRBD2. V dropped 1 base and J dropped 16; count of bases not matched to a gene: 7. This CDR3 has 13 amino acids. Germline CDR1 reads SGHKS; CDR2 reads YYEKEE (reference sequence). This CDR3 reads CASSLLAGGHPFF. In DNA, the CDR3 is TGTGCCAGCAGCTTGCTAGCGGGGGGCCATCCCTTCTTC.

This chain links TRBV29-1 with TRBJ1-1; a possible D gene is TRBD1 (6 bases). The germline V and J ends were trimmed by 2 bases and 10 bases, with 14 bases remaining between them. The length of the CDR3 is 12 residues. Germline V lookup: CDR1 SQVTM, CDR2 ANQGSEA. The CDR3 DNA follows: TGCAGCGTTGAACTGCGGACAGTTGGAGCTTTCTTT. Its protein product is CSVELRTVGAFF.

This chain uses TRBV30 with TRBJ1-2; D not certain. V lost 2 bases and J 7 bases, leaving 14 bases between the germline ends. Germline V lookup: CDR1 GTSNPN, CDR2 SVGIG (reference sequence). The CDR3 totals 13 residues. DNA for the CDR3: TGTGCCTGGAGTCCCGGGGAGGGTGGTGGCTACACCTTC. Protein product: CAWSPGEGGGYTF.

This clone showed up just once. Distinct nucleotide sequences in the sample also encode this CDR3. The V gene is TRBV5-1, the J gene TRBJ2-7, with 11 nucleotides matching TRBD2. Germline CDR1 and CDR2: SGHRS and YFSETQ. CDR3 length: 15 amino acids. V was pared by 4 bases and J by 1 base, with 4 bases of the junction left unmatched. The CDR3: CASSPLAGGSYEQYF. CDR3 nucleotide sequence: TGCGCCAGCAGCCCCCTAGCGGGGGGTTCCTACGAGCAGTACTTC.